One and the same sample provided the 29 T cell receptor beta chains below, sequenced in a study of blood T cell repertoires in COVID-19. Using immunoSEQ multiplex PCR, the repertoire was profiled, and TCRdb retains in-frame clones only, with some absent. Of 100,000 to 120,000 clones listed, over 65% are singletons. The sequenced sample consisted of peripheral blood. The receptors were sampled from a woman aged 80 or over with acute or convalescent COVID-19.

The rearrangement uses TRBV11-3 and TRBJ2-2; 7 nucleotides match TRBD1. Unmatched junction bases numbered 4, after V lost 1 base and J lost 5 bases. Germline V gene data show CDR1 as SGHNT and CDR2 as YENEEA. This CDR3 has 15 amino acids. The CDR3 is CASSLGRQGTGELFF. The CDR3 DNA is TGTGCCAGCAGCTTAGGGCGACAGGGAACCGGGGAGCTGTTTTTT.

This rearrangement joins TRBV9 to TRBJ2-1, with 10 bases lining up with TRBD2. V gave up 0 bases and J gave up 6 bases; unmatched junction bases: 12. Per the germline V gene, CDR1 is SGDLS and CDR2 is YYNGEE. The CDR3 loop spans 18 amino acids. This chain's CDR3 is CASSVASGGADFFNEQFF. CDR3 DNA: TGTGCCAGCAGCGTAGCCAGCGGGGGGGCCGATTTTTTCAATGAGCAGTTCTTC.

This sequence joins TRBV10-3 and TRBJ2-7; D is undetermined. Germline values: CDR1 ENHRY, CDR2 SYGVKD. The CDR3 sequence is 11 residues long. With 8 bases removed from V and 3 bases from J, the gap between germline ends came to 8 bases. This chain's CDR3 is CAIQDYYEQYF. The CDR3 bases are TGTGCCATCCAGGATTACTACGAGCAGTACTTC.

CDR3 in amino acids: CASMHRQVNTEAFF. The CDR3 DNA sequence: TGTGCCAGCATGCACCGGCAGGTCAACACTGAAGCTTTCTTT. The chain has TRBV6-5 and TRBJ1-1, with D uncertain. Germline CDR1 is MNHEY and CDR2 is SVGAGI. The V and J ends lost 7 bases and 2 bases respectively, with 14 bases between them. This CDR3 is built from 14 residues.

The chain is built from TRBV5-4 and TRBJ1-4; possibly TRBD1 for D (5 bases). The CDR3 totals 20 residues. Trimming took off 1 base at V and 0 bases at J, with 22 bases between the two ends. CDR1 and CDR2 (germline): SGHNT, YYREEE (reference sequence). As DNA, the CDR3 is TGTGCCAGCAGCTTGAAGCGTGACAGTAGACTTCAGGCAACTAATGAAAAACTGTTTTTT. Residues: CASSLKRDSRLQATNEKLFF.

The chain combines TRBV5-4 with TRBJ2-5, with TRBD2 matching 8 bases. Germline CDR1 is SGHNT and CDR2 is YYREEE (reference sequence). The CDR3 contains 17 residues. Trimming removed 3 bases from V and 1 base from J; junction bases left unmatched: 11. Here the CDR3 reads CASSSGTSEGLQETQYF. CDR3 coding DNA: TGTGCCAGCAGCTCCGGGACTAGTGAGGGTCTCCAAGAGACCCAGTACTTC.

CDR3 coding DNA: TGTGCCAGCAGCTTTGACAGGGGAGCTAACTATGGCTACACCTTC. Encoded protein: CASSFDRGANYGYTF. The chain recombines TRBV11-1 with TRBJ1-2; TRBD1 aligns across 8 bases. Trimming at V came to 3 bases and at J to 0 bases, leaving 3 bases not matched to a gene. CDR1 and CDR2 (germline): SGHAT, FQDESV (reference sequence). The CDR3 covers 15 residues.

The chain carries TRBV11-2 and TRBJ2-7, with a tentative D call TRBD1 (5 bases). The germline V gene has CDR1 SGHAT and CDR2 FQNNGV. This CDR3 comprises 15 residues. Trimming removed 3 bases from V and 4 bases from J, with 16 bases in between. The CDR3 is CASSFQGGSYYEQYF. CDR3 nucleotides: TGTGCCAGCAGCTTCCAGGGCGGTAGCTATTACGAGCAGTACTTC.

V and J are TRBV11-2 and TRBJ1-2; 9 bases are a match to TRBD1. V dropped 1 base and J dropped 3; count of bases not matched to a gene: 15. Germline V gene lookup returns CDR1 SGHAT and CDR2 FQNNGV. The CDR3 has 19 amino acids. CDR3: CASSLGLRPSGTGYYGYTF. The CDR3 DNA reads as TGTGCCAGCAGCTTAGGCTTAAGACCTTCCGGGACAGGGTACTATGGCTACACCTTC.

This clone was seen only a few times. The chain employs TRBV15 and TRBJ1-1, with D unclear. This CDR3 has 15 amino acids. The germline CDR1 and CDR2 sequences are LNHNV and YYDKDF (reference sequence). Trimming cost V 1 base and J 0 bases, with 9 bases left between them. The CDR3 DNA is TGTGCCACCAGCAGAGTTCGGTCCATGAACACTGAAGCTTTCTTT. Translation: CATSRVRSMNTEAFF.

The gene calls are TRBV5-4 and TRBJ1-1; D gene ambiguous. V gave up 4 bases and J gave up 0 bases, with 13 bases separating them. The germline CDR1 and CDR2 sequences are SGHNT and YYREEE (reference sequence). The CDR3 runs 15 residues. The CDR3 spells CASSLPGTMNTEAFF. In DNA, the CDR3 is TGTGCCAGCAGCCTACCAGGCACCATGAACACTGAAGCTTTCTTT.

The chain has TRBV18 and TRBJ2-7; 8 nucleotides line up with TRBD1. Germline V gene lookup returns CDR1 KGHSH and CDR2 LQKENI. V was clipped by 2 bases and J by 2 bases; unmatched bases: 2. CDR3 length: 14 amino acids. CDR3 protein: CASSPETGAYEQYF. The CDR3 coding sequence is TGTGCCAGCTCACCAGAGACAGGGGCCTACGAGCAGTACTTC.

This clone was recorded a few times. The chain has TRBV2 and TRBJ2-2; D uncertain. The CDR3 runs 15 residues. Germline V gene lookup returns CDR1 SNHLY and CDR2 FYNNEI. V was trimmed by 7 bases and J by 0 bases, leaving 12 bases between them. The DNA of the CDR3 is TGTGCCAGCAATCCCCGGGTCACGAACACCGGGGAGCTGTTTTTT. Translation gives CASNPRVTNTGELFF.

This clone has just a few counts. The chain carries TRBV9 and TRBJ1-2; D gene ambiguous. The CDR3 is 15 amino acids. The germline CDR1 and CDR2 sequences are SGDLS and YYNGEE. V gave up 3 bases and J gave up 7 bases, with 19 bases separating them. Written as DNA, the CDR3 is TGTGCCAGCAGCGCCCCGGCCCGGGAACTGGGTGGCTACACCTTC. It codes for CASSAPARELGGYTF.

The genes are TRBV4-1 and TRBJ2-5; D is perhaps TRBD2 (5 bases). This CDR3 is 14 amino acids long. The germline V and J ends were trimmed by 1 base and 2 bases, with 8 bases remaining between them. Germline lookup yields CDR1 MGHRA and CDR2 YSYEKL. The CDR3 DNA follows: TGCGCCAGCAGCCAAGGGAGCGGTCAAGAGACCCAGTACTTC. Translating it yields CASSQGSGQETQYF.

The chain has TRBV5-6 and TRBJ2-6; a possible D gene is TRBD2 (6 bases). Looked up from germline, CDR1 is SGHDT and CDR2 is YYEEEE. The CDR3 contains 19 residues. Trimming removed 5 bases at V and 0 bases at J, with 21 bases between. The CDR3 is CASRWRTFGGSSGANVLTF. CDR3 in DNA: TGTGCCAGCAGATGGCGGACCTTCGGGGGATCCTCTGGGGCCAACGTCCTGACTTTC. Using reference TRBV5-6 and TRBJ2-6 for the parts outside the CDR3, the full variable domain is DAGVTQSPTHLIKTRGQQVTLRCSPKSGHDTVSWYQQALGQGPQFIFQYYEEEERQRGNFPDRFSGHQFPNYSSELNVNALLLGDSALYLCASRWRTFGGSSGANVLTFGAGSRLTVL.

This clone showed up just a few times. The CDR3 bases are TGTGCCAGCAGAATAGGACAGGGACTATTTTATGGCTACACCTTC. Translation gives CASRIGQGLFYGYTF. This chain links TRBV28 with TRBJ1-2, with TRBD1 matching over 8 bases. With V trimmed by 6 bases and J by 5 bases, 11 bases remained unmatched. The CDR3 extends over 15 amino acids. CDR1 is MDHEN, CDR2 SYDVKM, per germline.

The CDR3 sequence is CASSQDDSSYEQYF. In DNA form, the CDR3 reads TGCGCCAGCAGCCAGGACGACAGTTCCTACGAGCAGTACTTC. The gene calls are TRBV4-1 and TRBJ2-7, with D perhaps matching TRBD1 (5 bases). Germline loops: CDR1 MGHRA, CDR2 YSYEKL. Trimming stripped 3 bases from V and 1 base from J, with 10 bases between. The length of the CDR3 is 14 residues.

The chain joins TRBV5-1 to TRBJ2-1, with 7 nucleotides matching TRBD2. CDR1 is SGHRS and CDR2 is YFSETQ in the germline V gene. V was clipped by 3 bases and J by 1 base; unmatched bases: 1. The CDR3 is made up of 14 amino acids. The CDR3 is CASSYGGSYNEQFF. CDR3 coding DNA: TGCGCCAGCAGCTACGGGGGGTCCTACAATGAGCAGTTCTTC.

Here the CDR3 DNA reads TGTGCCAGCTCACCACCCGGGACAGGGCGGGATACGCAGTATTTT. Translation gives CASSPPGTGRDTQYF. The gene calls are TRBV18 and TRBJ2-3; 9 bases agree with TRBD1. The J segment lost 6 bases and the V segment lost 0 bases, leaving 4 bases of the junction unmatched. Germline V gene lookup returns CDR1 KGHSH and CDR2 LQKENI. The CDR3 consists of 15 residues. Based on the CDR3 plus reference TRBV18 and TRBJ2-3, the full variable domain is NAGVMQNPRHLVRRRGQEARLRCSPMKGHSHVYWYRQLPEEGLKFMVYLQKENIIDESGMPKERFSAEFPKEGPSILRIQQVVRGDSAAYFCASSPPGTGRDTQYFGPGTRLTVL.

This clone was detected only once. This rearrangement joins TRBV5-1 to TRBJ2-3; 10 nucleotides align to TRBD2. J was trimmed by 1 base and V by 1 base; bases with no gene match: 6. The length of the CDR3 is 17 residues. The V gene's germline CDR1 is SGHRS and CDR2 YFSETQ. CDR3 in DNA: TGCGCCAGCAGCTTGCCTAGCGGGGGAGGCGGCACAGATACGCAGTATTTT. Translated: CASSLPSGGGGTDTQYF. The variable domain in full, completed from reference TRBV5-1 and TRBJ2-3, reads KAGVTQTPRYLIKTRGQQVTLSCSPISGHRSVSWYQQTPGQGLQFLFEYFSETQRNKGNFPGRFSGRQFSNSRSEMNVSTLELGDSALYLCASSLPSGGGGTDTQYFGPGTRLTVL.

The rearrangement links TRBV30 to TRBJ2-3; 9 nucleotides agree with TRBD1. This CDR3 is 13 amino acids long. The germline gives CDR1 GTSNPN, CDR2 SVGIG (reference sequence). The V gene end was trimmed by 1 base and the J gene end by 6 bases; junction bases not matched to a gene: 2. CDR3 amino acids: CAWSEGQGDTQYF. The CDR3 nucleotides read TGTGCCTGGAGTGAGGGACAGGGTGATACGCAGTATTTT.

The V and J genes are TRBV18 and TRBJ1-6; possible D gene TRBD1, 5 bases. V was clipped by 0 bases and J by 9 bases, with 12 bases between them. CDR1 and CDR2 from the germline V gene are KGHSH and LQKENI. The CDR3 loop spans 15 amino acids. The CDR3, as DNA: TGTGCCAGCTCACCACCCCCAGGGTTGAGTTCACCCCTCCACTTT. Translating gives CASSPPPGLSSPLHF.

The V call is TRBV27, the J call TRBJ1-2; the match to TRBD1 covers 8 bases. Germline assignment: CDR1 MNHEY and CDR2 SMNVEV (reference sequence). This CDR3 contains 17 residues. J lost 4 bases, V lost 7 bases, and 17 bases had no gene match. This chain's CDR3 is CASIPQAGTGLIYGYTF. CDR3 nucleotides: TGTGCCAGCATTCCCCAAGCCGGGACAGGACTCATCTATGGCTACACCTTC.

This CDR3 is CASSLSMTNYGYTF. CDR3 nucleotide sequence: TGTGCCAGCAGCTTATCCATGACAAACTATGGCTACACCTTC. The chain joins TRBV5-6 to TRBJ1-2; D is undetermined. Trimming took 2 bases from V and 2 from J, leaving 10 bases between them. The CDR3 is 14 amino acids. Germline CDR1 SGHDT, CDR2 YYEEEE.

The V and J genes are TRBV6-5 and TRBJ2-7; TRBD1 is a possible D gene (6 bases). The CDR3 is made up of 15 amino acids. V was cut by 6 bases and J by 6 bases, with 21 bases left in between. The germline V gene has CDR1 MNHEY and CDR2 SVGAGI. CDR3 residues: CASSPLTGTIGEQYF. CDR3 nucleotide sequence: TGTGCCAGCAGCCCCCTAACAGGGACCATCGGCGAGCAGTACTTC.

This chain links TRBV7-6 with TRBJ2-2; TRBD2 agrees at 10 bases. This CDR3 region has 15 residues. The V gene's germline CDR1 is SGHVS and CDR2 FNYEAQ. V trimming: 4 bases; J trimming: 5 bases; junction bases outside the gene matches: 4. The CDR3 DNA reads TGTGCCAGCAGCTCCTCACTAGCGGGGACCGGGGAGCTGTTTTTT. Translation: CASSSSLAGTGELFF.

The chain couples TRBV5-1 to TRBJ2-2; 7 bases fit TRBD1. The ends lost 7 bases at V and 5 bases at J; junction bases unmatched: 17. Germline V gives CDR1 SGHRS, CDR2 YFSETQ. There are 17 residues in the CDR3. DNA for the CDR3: TGCGCCAGCTTTACCCAGCCGGGACAGCGAGATACCGGGGAGCTGTTTTTT. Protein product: CASFTQPGQRDTGELFF.

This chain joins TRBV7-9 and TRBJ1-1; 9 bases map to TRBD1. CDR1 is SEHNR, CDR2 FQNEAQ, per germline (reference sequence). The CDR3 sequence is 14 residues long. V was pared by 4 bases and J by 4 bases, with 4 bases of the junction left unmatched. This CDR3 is CASSSNRGLTEAFF. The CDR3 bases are TGTGCCAGCAGCTCGAACAGGGGGCTCACTGAAGCTTTCTTT. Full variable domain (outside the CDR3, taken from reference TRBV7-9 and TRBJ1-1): DTGVSQNPRHKITKRGQNVTFRCDPISEHNRLYWYRQTLGQGPEFLTYFQNEAQLEKSRLLSDRFSAERPKGSFSTLEIQRTEQGDSAMYLCASSSNRGLTEAFFGQGTRLTVV.